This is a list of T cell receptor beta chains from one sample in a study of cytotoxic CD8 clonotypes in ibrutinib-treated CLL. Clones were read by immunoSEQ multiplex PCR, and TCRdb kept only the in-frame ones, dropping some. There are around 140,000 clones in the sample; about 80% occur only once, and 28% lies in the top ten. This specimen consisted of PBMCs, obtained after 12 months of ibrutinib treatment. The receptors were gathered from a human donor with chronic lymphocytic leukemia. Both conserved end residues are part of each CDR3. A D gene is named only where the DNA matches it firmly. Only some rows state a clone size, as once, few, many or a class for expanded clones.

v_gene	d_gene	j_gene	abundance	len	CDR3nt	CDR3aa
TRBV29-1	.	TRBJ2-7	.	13	TGCAGCGTTGGGGCCAGGGAGGAATACGAGCAGTACTTC	CSVGAREEYEQYF
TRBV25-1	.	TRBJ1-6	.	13	TGTGCCAGCAGTGAAACAGGTGATTCACCCCTCCACTTT	CASSETGDSPLHF
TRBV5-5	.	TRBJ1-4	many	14	TGTGCCAGCAGCGCACCAGGGGCTCGTGAAAAACTGTTTTTT	CASSAPGAREKLFF
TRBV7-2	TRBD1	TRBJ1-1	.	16	TGTGCCAGCAGCTTAGGTGGGACAGTCCAGAACACTGAAGCTTTCTTT	CASSLGGTVQNTEAFF
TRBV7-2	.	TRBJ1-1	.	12	TGTGCCAGCAGCTTCTTGGGAACTGAAGCTTTCTTT	CASSFLGTEAFF
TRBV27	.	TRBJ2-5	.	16	TGTGCCAGCAGTTACCCTTTTAGACAGTCTCAAGAGACCCAGTACTTC	CASSYPFRQSQETQYF
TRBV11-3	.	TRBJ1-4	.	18	TGTGCCAGCAGCTTAGGAGATATTTTCACATCAACTAATGAAAAACTGTTTTTT	CASSLGDIFTSTNEKLFF
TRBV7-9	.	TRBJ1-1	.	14	TGTGCCAGCAGCTTACTGGTCCCCAACACTGAAGCTTTCTTT	CASSLLVPNTEAFF
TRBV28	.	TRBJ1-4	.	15	TGTGCCAGCAGTTTTAATCCGGGGCTCGGAGAAAAACTGTTTTTT	CASSFNPGLGEKLFF
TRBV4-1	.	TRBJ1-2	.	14	TGCGCCAGCAGCCAAGATCCGGGGAGAGGTGGCTACACCTTC	CASSQDPGRGGYTF
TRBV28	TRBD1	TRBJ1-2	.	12	TGTGCCCGTGGGAGGCCCCAGGGGGACTACACCTTC	CARGRPQGDYTF
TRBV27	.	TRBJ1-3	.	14	TGTGCCAGCAGTTTATCGGCAGCTGGAAACACCATATATTTT	CASSLSAAGNTIYF
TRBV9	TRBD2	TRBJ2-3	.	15	TGTGCCAGCAGCCCCTCTAGCGGGTTCACAGATACGCAGTATTTT	CASSPSSGFTDTQYF
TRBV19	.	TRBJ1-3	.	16	TGTGCCAGTACGTCCCCCTCGGGGCGCTCTGGAAACACCATATATTTT	CASTSPSGRSGNTIYF
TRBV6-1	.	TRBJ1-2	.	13	TGTGCCAGCAGTGAAGGTATGAGGTATGGCTACACCTTC	CASSEGMRYGYTF
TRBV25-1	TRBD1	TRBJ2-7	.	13	TGTGCCAGCGGAAGGACAGGGGGGGTCGAGCAGTACTTC	CASGRTGGVEQYF
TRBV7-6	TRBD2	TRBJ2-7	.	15	TGTGCCAGCAGCATGACTAGCGGGGGCTCCTACGAGCAGTACTTC	CASSMTSGGSYEQYF
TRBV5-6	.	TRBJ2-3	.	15	TGTGCCAGCAGAATATATGGAGGGGACGGGGGTACGCAGTATTTT	CASRIYGGDGGTQYF
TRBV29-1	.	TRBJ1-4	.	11	TGCAGCGTGCCACAGGGAGAAAAACTGTTTTTT	CSVPQGEKLFF
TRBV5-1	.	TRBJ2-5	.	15	TGCGCCAGCAGCTTGGGGGGCGCGGGTAAAGAGACCCAGTACTTC	CASSLGGAGKETQYF
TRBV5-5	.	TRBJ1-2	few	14	TGTGCCAGCAGGGACCAAATCAAGGGAGCGGGCTACACCTTC	CASRDQIKGAGYTF
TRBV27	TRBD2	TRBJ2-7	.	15	TGTGCCAGCAGTTTTATAGCGGGCCGCTCCTACGAGCAGTACTTC	CASSFIAGRSYEQYF
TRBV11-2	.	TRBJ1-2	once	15	TGTGCCAGCAGCTACGTTTTCTCGGTGCCAGATGGCTACACCTTC	CASSYVFSVPDGYTF
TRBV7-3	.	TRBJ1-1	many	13	TGTGCCAGCAGCTTATGGAAGGCCACTGAAGCTTTCTTT	CASSLWKATEAFF
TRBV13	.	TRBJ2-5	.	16	TGTGCCAGCAGCTTAGGGCCCGGACAGCGGCGAGAGACCCAGTACTTC	CASSLGPGQRRETQYF
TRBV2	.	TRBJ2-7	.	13	TGTGCCAGCACCTCGGACCCCCCTGGCGGGCAGTACTTC	CASTSDPPGGQYF
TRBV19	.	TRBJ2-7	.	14	TGTGCCAGTAGTATTATCGGCAGGACCTACGAGCAGTACTTC	CASSIIGRTYEQYF
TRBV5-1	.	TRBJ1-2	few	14	TGCGCCAGCAGCTCCCAGTCAGGGTGGTATGGCTACACCTTC	CASSSQSGWYGYTF
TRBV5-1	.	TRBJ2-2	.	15	TGCGCCAGCAGCTTGAACGGACCTAACACCGGGGAGCTGTTTTTT	CASSLNGPNTGELFF
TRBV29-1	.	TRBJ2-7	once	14	TGCAGCGTTGTTTCTCTAGATCGGACCTACGAGCAGTACTTC	CSVVSLDRTYEQYF
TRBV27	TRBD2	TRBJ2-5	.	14	TGTGCCAGCAGCGGACTAGCGGGATCAGAGACCCAGTACTTC	CASSGLAGSETQYF
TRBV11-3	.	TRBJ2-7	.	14	TGTGCCAGCAGCCCGGGGGCAGACTCCTACGAGCAGTACTTC	CASSPGADSYEQYF
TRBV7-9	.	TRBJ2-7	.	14	TGTGCCAGCAGCTTAGAAGAGTACTCCTACGAGCAGTACTTC	CASSLEEYSYEQYF